The 11 T cell receptor beta chains reported below all come from one sample, sequenced in a study of Ad26.COV2.S vaccination and SARS-CoV-2 variants. The data were produced by immunoSEQ multiplex PCR, yet TCRdb's version contains in-frame clones alone and is incomplete. There are around 350,000 clones in the sample; about 91% occur only once, and 3% to 5% lies in the top ten. Sequenced material: peripheral blood, taken after recovery from COVID-19. These receptors all come from a human donor who had recovered from COVID-19.

The chain links TRBV6-5 to TRBJ2-1; D is unclear. The CDR3 covers 14 residues. CDR1 and CDR2 from the germline V gene are MNHEY and SVGAGI. V lost 4 bases and J lost 5, with 12 bases in between. This chain's CDR3 is CASSFSSTDNEQFF. CDR3 nucleotide sequence: TGTGCCAGCAGTTTCTCGTCGACCGACAATGAGCAGTTCTTC.

In its sample, this clone was seen once. The rearrangement links TRBV10-1 to TRBJ2-3; weak D call: TRBD1 (5 bases). The CDR3 extends over 14 amino acids. Trimming cost V 3 bases and J 6 bases, with 13 bases left between them. CDR1 and CDR2 from the germline V gene are WNHNN and SYGVQD (reference sequence). CDR3 sequence (DNA): TGCGCCAGCAGTGACTCAGGGTTGGAGGATACGCAGTATTTT. Its translation: CASSDSGLEDTQYF.

The J gene is TRBJ2-3, the V gene TRBV3-1 (or the pseudogene TRBV3-2); no clear D. The germline gives CDR1 LGHDT, CDR2 YNNKEL (reference sequence). Trimming took off 3 bases at V and 6 bases at J, with 7 bases between the two ends. This CDR3 has 12 residues. CDR3 in amino acids: CASSHDMDTQYF. The CDR3 DNA is TGTGCCAGCAGCCACGACATGGATACGCAGTATTTT.

This chain uses TRBV9 with TRBJ1-3; D ambiguous. Germline CDR1 is SGDLS and CDR2 is YYNGEE. Between the trimmed V and J ends, which lost 1 base and 0 bases, there was a span of 11 bases. This CDR3 is 16 amino acids long. The CDR3 spells CASSVRQQNSGNTIYF. The CDR3, as DNA: TGTGCCAGCAGCGTACGGCAGCAAAACTCTGGAAACACCATATATTTT.

The J gene is TRBJ1-2, the V gene TRBV4-1, with 9 positions matching TRBD1. CDR3 length: 15 residues. Germline trimming cut 1 base from V and 10 bases from J; bases unmatched to any gene: 10. Looked up from germline, CDR1 is MGHRA and CDR2 is YSYEKL. CDR3 sequence (DNA): TGCGCCAGCAGCCAAGTTCGGGAGACAGGGGGAGACTACACCTTC. This gives the protein CASSQVRETGGDYTF.

CDR3 nucleotides: TGTGCCAGCAGCGGATATACTGGGGAATTAAGCACAGATACGCAGTATTTT. Its protein is CASSGYTGELSTDTQYF. V and J are TRBV5-6 and TRBJ2-3; no clear D gene. Trimming pared 4 bases from V and 0 bases from J, leaving 18 bases between. Per germline, CDR1 SGHDT and CDR2 YYEEEE. There are 17 residues in the CDR3.

V gene TRBV28 combines with J gene TRBJ1-4; D is ambiguous. With 6 bases removed from V and 8 bases from J, the gap between germline ends came to 16 bases. This CDR3 is 14 amino acids long. Germline lookup yields CDR1 MDHEN and CDR2 SYDVKM. The CDR3 loop is CASSSSGFREKLFF. CDR3 bases: TGTGCCAGCAGCTCAAGTGGGTTTAGGGAAAAACTGTTTTTT.

V gene TRBV27 combines with J gene TRBJ2-4, with 9 positions matching TRBD1. Trimming took 5 bases from V and 0 from J; bases not matched to a gene: 8. The CDR3 is made up of 17 amino acids. CDR1 is MNHEY, CDR2 SMNVEV, per germline (reference sequence). CDR3 DNA: TGTGCCAGCAGTAGCGGGACAGGGATGGGAGCCAAAAACATTCAGTACTTC. Translating gives CASSSGTGMGAKNIQYF.

This clone was counted once. The chain combines TRBV9 with TRBJ2-3; 8 bases align to TRBD2. Trimming at V came to 6 bases and at J to 4 bases, leaving 7 bases not matched to a gene. CDR1 and CDR2 from the germline V gene are SGDLS and YYNGEE. The CDR3 spans 14 residues. The CDR3 region is CASTPSGGADTQYF. The CDR3 nucleotides read TGTGCCAGCACCCCTTCCGGGGGGGCAGATACGCAGTATTTT.

This sequence joins TRBV6-2 or TRBV6-3 and TRBJ1-1; D unresolved. The V end lost 2 bases, the J end lost 1 base, and 14 bases lay between the germline ends. The germline V gene has CDR1 MNHEY and CDR2 SVGEGT. This CDR3 spans 16 amino acids. The CDR3: CASSYPLLAGNTEAFF. The CDR3 bases are TGTGCCAGCAGTTACCCCCTTTTGGCAGGGAACACTGAAGCTTTCTTT.

In DNA form, the CDR3 reads TGTGCCAGCAGCTTAGGCCGGGGTGAGGCTTTCTTT. As protein: CASSLGRGEAFF. The chain links TRBV13 to TRBJ1-1; D gene unclear. CDR3 length: 12 residues. Between the trimmed V and J ends, which lost 0 bases and 11 bases, there was a span of 10 bases. CDR1 is PRHDT, CDR2 FYEKMQ, per germline (reference sequence).